Listed below are T cell receptor beta chains from one sample, sequenced in a study of blood T cell repertoires in COVID-19. Some clones are missing from TCRdb's copy, which holds only in-frame ones; the method was immunoSEQ multiplex PCR. This repertoire shows a few hundred thousand clones, around 91% found once; its top ten account for 0.6%. The sample consisted of PBMCs or T cells enriched from blood (not recorded which). These receptor sequences come from a young man who had recovered from COVID-19. The CDR3 runs from the conserved cysteine through the conserved F or W. A D gene is named only where the DNA matches it firmly. A clone size is listed for some rows: how often the clone was seen (once, few, many), or a class if it is expanded.

>.|TRBJ2-2|.|TRBV3-1/TRBV3-2
CASSYTRTGELFF
TGTGCCAGCAGCTACACTAGAACCGGGGAGCTGTTTTTT
>.|TRBJ1-3|.|TRBV7-9
CASSPLSGSWNTIYF
TGTGCCAGCAGCCCCCTATCAGGTTCATGGAACACCATATATTTT
>.|TRBJ2-7|TRBD1|TRBV18
CASSLTGDQGYEQYF
TGTGCCAGCTCCCTTACAGGGGACCAGGGCTACGAGCAGTACTTC
>.|TRBJ2-5|TRBD1|TRBV14
CASSQGWPIGTVINQETQYF
TGTGCCAGCAGCCAAGGTTGGCCGATCGGGACAGTAATTAACCAAGAGACCCAGTACTTC
>.|TRBJ2-2|.|TRBV7-9
CASSPSDTGELFF
TGTGCCAGCAGCCCCTCCGACACCGGGGAGCTGTTTTTT
>few|TRBJ1-2|.|TRBV2
CASSEVWVSERGYTF
TGTGCCAGCAGTGAGGTTTGGGTCAGCGAGCGGGGCTACACCTTC
>.|TRBJ1-6|TRBD1|TRBV9
CASSEQDRGNSPLHF
TGTGCCAGCAGCGAGCAGGACAGGGGCAATTCACCCCTCCACTTT
>.|TRBJ2-7|.|TRBV5-1
CASSNGLTYEQYF
TGCGCCAGCAGCAACGGACTAACCTACGAGCAGTACTTC
>.|TRBJ1-3|.|TRBV7-6
CASSLGRAGSSSGNTIYF
TGTGCCAGCAGCTTAGGGAGGGCAGGGTCGAGCTCTGGAAACACCATATATTTT
>.|TRBJ1-1|.|TRBV5-1
CASSLGSGMNTEAFF
TGCGCCAGCAGCTTGGGGAGCGGTATGAACACTGAAGCTTTCTTT
>.|TRBJ1-3|TRBD1|TRBV28
CASSSGQVGNTIYF
TGTGCCAGCAGTTCCGGACAGGTCGGAAACACCATATATTTT
>.|TRBJ2-1|TRBD1|TRBV11-2
CASSLPGGKNGNEQFF
TGTGCCAGCAGCTTACCAGGGGGAAAAAATGGGAATGAGCAGTTCTTC
>.|TRBJ1-5|.|TRBV27
CASSPGAGNQPQHF
TGTGCCAGCAGCCCCGGAGCAGGCAATCAGCCCCAGCATTTT
>.|TRBJ2-3|.|TRBV7-9
CASSLRKLAPDTQYF
TGTGCCAGCAGCTTGCGGAAACTAGCTCCAGATACGCAGTATTTT
>.|TRBJ1-5|.|TRBV19
CASTKKTGTGNSNQPQHF
TGTGCCAGTACCAAAAAAACCGGGACTGGGAATAGCAATCAGCCCCAGCATTTT
>.|TRBJ2-5|.|TRBV10-1
CASQQGDGETQYF
TGCGCCAGCCAACAGGGAGATGGAGAGACCCAGTACTTC
>.|TRBJ1-2|.|TRBV5-1
CASSFGQGNYGYTF
TGCGCCAGCAGCTTTGGTCAGGGGAACTATGGCTACACCTTC
>.|TRBJ1-2|.|TRBV6-1
CASSEAGTPVYGYTF
TGTGCCAGCAGTGAAGCGGGGACACCCGTCTATGGCTACACCTTC
>.|TRBJ1-4|.|TRBV4-1
CASSQVSRGEKLFF
TGCGCCAGCAGCCAAGTCTCTCGAGGTGAAAAACTGTTTTTT
>.|TRBJ1-5|.|TRBV2
CASSGEGGNQPQHF
TGTGCCAGCAGTGGGGAGGGGGGCAATCAGCCCCAGCATTTT
>.|TRBJ1-2|.|TRBV7-8
CASSSAVSGVPNYGYTF
TGTGCCAGCAGCTCCGCCGTGTCGGGGGTACCTAACTATGGCTACACCTTC
>.|TRBJ1-1|TRBD1|TRBV7-8
CASSRDRGWTEAFF
TGTGCCAGCAGCCGAGACAGGGGGTGGACTGAAGCTTTCTTT
>.|TRBJ1-1|.|TRBV19
CASGGQYTEAFF
TGTGCCAGTGGGGGACAATACACTGAAGCTTTCTTT
>.|TRBJ2-2|.|TRBV24-1
CATSDLTATGKLFF
TGTGCCACCAGTGATTTAACCGCCACGGGGAAGCTGTTTTTT
>few|TRBJ2-7|.|TRBV4-1
CASSQEEYYKSSYEQYF
TGCGCCAGCAGCCAGGAAGAATACTACAAGAGCTCCTACGAGCAGTACTTC
>.|TRBJ1-2|.|TRBV5-1
CASSMDGEAYGYTF
TGCGCCAGCAGCATGGACGGGGAGGCCTATGGCTACACCTTC
>.|TRBJ1-5|TRBD1|TRBV18
CASSEGTGSQPQHF
TGTGCCAGCTCAGAAGGGACAGGGAGTCAGCCCCAGCATTTT
>.|TRBJ1-1|.|TRBV11-2
CASSGEEVGAQMNTEAFF
TGTGCCAGCAGCGGCGAGGAAGTGGGGGCCCAAATGAACACTGAAGCTTTCTTT
>.|TRBJ2-4|.|TRBV6-5
CASTSPPGNIQYF
TGTGCCAGCACCTCGCCCCCCGGAAACATTCAGTACTTC
>few|TRBJ2-7|.|TRBV7-9
CASSLGTGPYEQYF
TGTGCCAGCAGCTTAGGAACAGGACCCTACGAGCAGTACTTC
>.|TRBJ2-7|TRBD1|TRBV7-3
CASRKSGQGAYEQYF
TGTGCCAGCAGAAAAAGCGGACAGGGGGCTTACGAGCAGTACTTC
>once|TRBJ1-5|TRBD1|TRBV19
CASSMETGGVGQPQHF
TGTGCCAGTAGTATGGAGACAGGGGGCGTGGGACAGCCCCAGCATTTT
>.|TRBJ2-7|.|TRBV27
CASSPFSGAPASYEQYF
TGTGCCAGCAGTCCGTTTTCAGGGGCCCCCGCTTCCTACGAGCAGTACTTC
>.|TRBJ1-3|.|TRBV28
CASSLLRNTIYF
TGTGCCAGCAGCCTCCTCCGAAACACCATATATTTT
>once|TRBJ1-3|.|TRBV11-3
CASRAGDGKDSGNTIYF
TGTGCCAGCAGGGCGGGGGACGGAAAGGACTCTGGAAACACCATATATTTT
>.|TRBJ1-1|.|TRBV6-5
CASSYSQGNTEAFF
TGTGCCAGCAGTTACAGTCAGGGGAACACTGAAGCTTTCTTT
>.|TRBJ2-7|TRBD1|TRBV19
CASSRPGQGASEQYF
TGTGCCAGTAGTAGACCGGGACAGGGTGCCTCCGAGCAGTACTTC
>.|TRBJ2-1|.|TRBV7-3
CASSLTSAYNEQFF
TGTGCCAGCAGCTTAACGTCTGCCTACAATGAGCAGTTCTTC
>.|TRBJ2-1|TRBD2|TRBV19
CASTLAGGYNEQFF
TGTGCCAGTACCTTAGCGGGAGGGTACAATGAGCAGTTCTTC
>few|TRBJ2-7|.|TRBV11-2
CASSRQVAVEQYF
TGTGCCAGCAGCCGACAGGTCGCGGTCGAGCAGTACTTC
>.|TRBJ1-1|TRBD1|TRBV7-3
CASSIQPGQGIEAFF
TGTGCCAGCAGCATCCAACCGGGACAGGGGATCGAAGCTTTCTTT
>.|TRBJ1-2|.|TRBV5-4
CASSHMTEGNYGYTF
TGTGCCAGCAGCCATATGACAGAAGGTAACTATGGCTACACCTTC
>.|TRBJ1-3|.|TRBV6-1
CASSEAARDTIYF
TGTGCCAGCAGTGAAGCGGCTCGGGACACCATATATTTT
>.|TRBJ1-2|.|TRBV18
CASSFDEYGYTF
TGTGCCAGCTCCTTTGATGAGTATGGCTACACCTTC
>.|TRBJ1-2|.|TRBV12-3/TRBV12-4
CASSRAGEDTF
TGTGCCAGCAGCAGAGCAGGGGAAGACACCTTC
>.|TRBJ2-3|.|TRBV7-9
CASSLNYRTDTQYF
TGTGCCAGCAGCTTAAACTACCGCACAGATACGCAGTATTTT
>once|TRBJ2-3|TRBD2|TRBV3-1/TRBV3-2
CASSPRSLAGALPNTDTQYF
TGTGCCAGCAGCCCAAGATCCCTAGCGGGAGCACTACCAAACACAGATACGCAGTATTTT
>once|TRBJ2-5|.|TRBV5-4
CASSARVDETQYF
TGTGCCAGCAGCGCCAGGGTTGACGAGACCCAGTACTTC
>once|TRBJ2-2|.|TRBV6-5
CASSRDIYPTGELFF
TGTGCCAGCAGTAGGGACATTTATCCCACCGGGGAGCTGTTTTTT
>.|TRBJ1-5|.|TRBV3-1/TRBV3-2
CASSAVGGGQPQHF
TGTGCCAGCAGTGCCGTGGGGGGTGGCCAGCCCCAGCATTTT
>.|TRBJ1-1|.|TRBV5-8
CASSLKMSLAYTEAFF
TGTGCCAGCAGCTTAAAGATGTCCCTGGCATACACTGAAGCTTTCTTT
>.|TRBJ1-2|TRBD1|TRBV19
CASSMENRDRDDYGYTF
TGTGCCAGTAGCATGGAAAACCGGGACAGGGATGACTATGGCTACACCTTC
>.|TRBJ2-2|.|TRBV23-1
CASSQSEANTGELFF
TGCGCCAGCAGTCAATCAGAGGCCAACACCGGGGAGCTGTTTTTT
>.|TRBJ1-1|TRBD1|TRBV12-3/TRBV12-4
CASSADRVSEAFF
TGTGCCAGCAGCGCTGACAGGGTATCTGAAGCTTTCTTT